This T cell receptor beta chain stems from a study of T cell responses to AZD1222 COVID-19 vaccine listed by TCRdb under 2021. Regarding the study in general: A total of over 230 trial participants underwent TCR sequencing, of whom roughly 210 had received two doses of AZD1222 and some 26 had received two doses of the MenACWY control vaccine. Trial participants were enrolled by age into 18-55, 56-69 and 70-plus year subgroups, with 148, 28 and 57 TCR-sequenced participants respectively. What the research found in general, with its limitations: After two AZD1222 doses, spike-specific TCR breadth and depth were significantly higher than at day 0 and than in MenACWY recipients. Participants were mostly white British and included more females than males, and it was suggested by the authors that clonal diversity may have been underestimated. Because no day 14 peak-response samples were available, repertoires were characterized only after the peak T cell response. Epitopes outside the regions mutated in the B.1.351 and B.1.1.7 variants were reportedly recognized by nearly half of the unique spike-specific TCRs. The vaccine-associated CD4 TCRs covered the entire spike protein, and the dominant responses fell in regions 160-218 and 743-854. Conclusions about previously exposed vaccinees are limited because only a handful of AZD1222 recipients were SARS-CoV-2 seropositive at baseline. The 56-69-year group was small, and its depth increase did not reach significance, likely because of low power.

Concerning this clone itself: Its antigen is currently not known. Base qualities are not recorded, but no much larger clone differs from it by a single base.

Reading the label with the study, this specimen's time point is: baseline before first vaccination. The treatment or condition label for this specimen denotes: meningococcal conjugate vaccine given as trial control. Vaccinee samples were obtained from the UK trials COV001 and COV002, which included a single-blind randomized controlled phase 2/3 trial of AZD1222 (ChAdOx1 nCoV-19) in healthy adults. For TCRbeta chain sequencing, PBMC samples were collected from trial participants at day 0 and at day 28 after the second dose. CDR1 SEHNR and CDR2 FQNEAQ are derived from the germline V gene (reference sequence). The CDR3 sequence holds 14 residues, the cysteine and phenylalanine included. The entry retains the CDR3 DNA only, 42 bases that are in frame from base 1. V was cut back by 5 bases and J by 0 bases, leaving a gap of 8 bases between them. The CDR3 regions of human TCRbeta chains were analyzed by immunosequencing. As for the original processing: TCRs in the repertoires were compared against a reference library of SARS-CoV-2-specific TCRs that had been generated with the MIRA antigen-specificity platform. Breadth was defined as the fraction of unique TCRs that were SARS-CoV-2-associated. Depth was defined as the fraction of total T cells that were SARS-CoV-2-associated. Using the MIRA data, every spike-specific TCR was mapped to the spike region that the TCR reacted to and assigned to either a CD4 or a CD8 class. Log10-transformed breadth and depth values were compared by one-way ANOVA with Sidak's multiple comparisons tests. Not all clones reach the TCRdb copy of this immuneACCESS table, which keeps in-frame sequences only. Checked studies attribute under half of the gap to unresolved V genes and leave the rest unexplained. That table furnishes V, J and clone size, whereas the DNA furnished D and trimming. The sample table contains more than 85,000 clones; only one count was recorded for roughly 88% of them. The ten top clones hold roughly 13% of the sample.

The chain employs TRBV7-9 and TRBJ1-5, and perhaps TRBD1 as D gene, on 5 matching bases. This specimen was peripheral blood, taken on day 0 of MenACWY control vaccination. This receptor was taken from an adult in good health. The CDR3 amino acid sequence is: CASSVTDSNQPQHF. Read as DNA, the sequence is TGTGCCAGCAGCGTGACAGATAGCAATCAGCCCCAGCATTTT.